The T cell receptor (beta chain) under discussion was sequenced for a study of PD-L1 blockade in urothelial cancer. The protocol was immunoSEQ multiplex PCR, while the TCRdb copy is restricted to in-frame clones and leaves out a portion. The sample yields about 41,000 clones, more than 75% seen once. Per the germline V gene, CDR1 is MDHEN and CDR2 is SYDVKM. This CDR3 is built from 18 residues. The ends lost 6 bases at V and 0 bases at J; junction bases unmatched: 8. The time point was: peripheral blood 6 weeks after treatment start. The material was PBMCs, obtained around atezolizumab (anti-PD-L1) treatment. The chain employs TRBV28 and TRBJ2-4; 13 nucleotides line up with TRBD2. The source is a man aged 65 to 85 with urothelial cancer. DNA for the CDR3: TGTGCCAGCAGACCCCCGGGACTAGCGGGACTAGCCAAAAACATTCAGTACTTC. Amino acid sequence: CASRPPGLAGLAKNIQYF.